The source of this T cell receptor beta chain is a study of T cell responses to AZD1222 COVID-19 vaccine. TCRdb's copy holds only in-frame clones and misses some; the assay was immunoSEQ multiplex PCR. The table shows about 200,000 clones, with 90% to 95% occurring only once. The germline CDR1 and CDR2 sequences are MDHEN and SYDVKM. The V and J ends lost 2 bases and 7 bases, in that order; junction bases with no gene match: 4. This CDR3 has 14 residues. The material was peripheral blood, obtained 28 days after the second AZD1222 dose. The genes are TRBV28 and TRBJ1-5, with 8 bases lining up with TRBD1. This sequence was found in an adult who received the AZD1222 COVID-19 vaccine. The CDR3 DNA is TGTGCCAGCAGTTTACCGGGACAGGTCCAGCCCCAGCATTTT. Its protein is CASSLPGQVQPQHF.